These 7 T cell receptor beta chains were sequenced from one sample in a study of control samples from healthy donors and cancer patients. The assay was immunoSEQ multiplex PCR, and TCRdb's table has in-frame clones only and misses some. The sample lists tens of thousands of clones, about four fifths seen once, with around 40% in the top ten. The sample was PBMCs. These TCRs come from a man aged 65 to 79 with lung cancer.

V is TRBV6-5 and J is TRBJ1-2; D is perhaps TRBD1 (5 bases). Between the trimmed V and J ends, which lost 6 bases and 2 bases, there was a span of 10 bases. The V gene's germline CDR1 is MNHEY and CDR2 SVGAGI. The CDR3 is 13 residues long. The CDR3 DNA reads TGTGCCAGCAGCTCGGGACGGAACTATGGCTACACCTTC. Protein sequence: CASSSGRNYGYTF.

This clone was seen a single time. This rearrangement joins TRBV6-5 to TRBJ2-1; 11 nucleotides line up with TRBD2. CDR3 length: 15 amino acids. The germline V gene encodes CDR1 MNHEY and CDR2 SVGAGI. With V trimmed by 6 bases and J by 4 bases, 5 bases remained unmatched. As DNA, the CDR3 is TGTGCCAGCAGCCCGACTAGCGGGGTATACAATGAGCAGTTCTTC. This codes for CASSPTSGVYNEQFF.

The chain couples TRBV11-2 to TRBJ2-2, with 8 bases that match TRBD1. The germline gives CDR1 SGHAT, CDR2 FQNNGV. The CDR3 is made up of 15 amino acids. The trim removed 3 bases at V and 4 bases at J, leaving 4 bases unmatched. CDR3 coding DNA: TGTGCCAGCAGCTTTACAGGGGGTGGCACCGGGGAGCTGTTTTTT. It is translated as CASSFTGGGTGELFF.

The chain carries TRBV3-1 (or the pseudogene TRBV3-2) and TRBJ2-7; 10 bases match TRBD2. The CDR3 covers 18 residues. CDR1 and CDR2 from the germline V gene are LGHDT and YNNKEL (reference sequence). Trimming removed 4 bases from V and 0 bases from J; junction bases left unmatched: 12. The CDR3 nucleotides read TGTGCCAGCAGCCGCGGTAGCGGGGGGACAGCTATCTCCTACGAGCAGTACTTC. Translation: CASSRGSGGTAISYEQYF.

The chain employs TRBV28 and TRBJ1-2, with 7 nucleotides matching TRBD1. Germline CDR1 and CDR2: MDHEN and SYDVKM. Unmatched junction bases numbered 6, after V lost 8 bases and J lost 0 bases. This CDR3 spans 14 amino acids. The CDR3 region is CASQEGASNYGYTF. The DNA for the CDR3 is TGTGCCAGCCAGGAGGGGGCTTCTAACTATGGCTACACCTTC.

V gene TRBV30 combines with J gene TRBJ1-2; 7 bases match TRBD1. The germline V gene has CDR1 GTSNPN and CDR2 SVGIG (reference sequence). This CDR3 spans 10 amino acids. Unmatched junction bases numbered 1, after V lost 4 bases and J lost 8 bases. The CDR3 sequence is CAWMGQGYTF. The CDR3 bases are TGTGCCTGGATGGGACAGGGCTACACCTTC.

The chain joins TRBV28 to TRBJ2-2; the match to TRBD1 covers 10 bases. V dropped 7 bases and J dropped 5; count of bases not matched to a gene: 7. This CDR3 has 15 amino acids. Germline values: CDR1 MDHEN, CDR2 SYDVKM. For the CDR3, the DNA is TGTGCCAGCATCCGGGACAGGGGAAGGACCGGGGAGCTGTTTTTT. Its protein product is CASIRDRGRTGELFF. The full variable domain, rest sourced from reference TRBV28 and TRBJ2-2, is DVKVTQSSRYLVKRTGEKVFLECVQDMDHENMFWYRQDPGLGLRLIYFSYDVKMKEKGDIPEGYSVSREKKERFSLILESASTNQTSMYLCASIRDRGRTGELFFGEGSRLTVL.